The sequence of this TCR beta chain was determined in a study of shared T cell receptors in the human thymus. Profiled with immunoSEQ multiplex PCR; TCRdb holds only in-frame clones, not every one. In the table there are 450,000 to 650,000 clones, about four fifths of which are singletons. Trimming took 1 base from V and 1 from J, leaving 9 bases between them. This CDR3 spans 14 amino acids. Germline V gives CDR1 SGHRS, CDR2 YFSETQ. The same specimen was also included in a second study, on human thymus T cells. As that study records: Resections obtained during corrective heart surgery supplied the thymus tissue.

The specimen was thymocytes. The chain employs TRBV5-1 and TRBJ2-7, with D tentatively TRBD1 (6 bases). The TCR comes from a boy in the first two years of life with a congenital heart defect. CDR3 amino acids: CASSLLGGSYEQYF. The CDR3 coding sequence is TGCGCCAGCAGCTTGTTAGGGGGATCCTACGAGCAGTACTTC.